One sample yielded the 9 T cell receptor beta chains listed below, sequenced in a study of prognosis after radiotherapy for stage I lung cancer. CDR3 of TCR beta was amplified from genomic DNA via a two-round multiplex PCR. Every TRBV and TRBJ gene had its own specific primer in first-round PCR. One entry per CDR3 protein results from TCRdb running MiXCR on the multiplex PCR reads. The table lists over 14,000 distinct CDR3 sequences, 55% to 70% of them singletons. Sample: PBMCs, taken before or after stereotactic body radiation therapy (not recorded which). These receptors were obtained from a donor aged 50 or older with non-small cell lung cancer.

By share, this clonotype counts as medium-sized (0.01 to 0.1%). V usage is TRBV28 and J usage is TRBJ2-7; the D is unclear. The germline V gene encodes CDR1 MDHEN and CDR2 SYDVKM. This CDR3 is 11 amino acids long. The V end was cut by 11 bases, the J end by 1 base, with 9 bases between. This CDR3 is CAARDSYEQYF. CDR3 nucleotides: TGTGCCGCAAGAGATTCCTACGAGCAGTACTTC.

V and J are TRBV18 and TRBJ2-2; TRBD1 agrees at 8 bases. Germline CDR1 reads KGHSH; CDR2 reads LQKENI. The V and J ends lost 3 bases and 6 bases, in that order; junction bases with no gene match: 9. The CDR3 extends over 16 amino acids. The CDR3 here is CASSPGTGYTAGELFF. The CDR3 DNA reads TGTGCCAGCTCACCTGGGACAGGCTATACCGCCGGGGAGCTGTTTTTT.

V gene TRBV20-1 combines with J gene TRBJ2-1; a weak D match, TRBD2 (6 bases). The germline V gene has CDR1 DFQATT and CDR2 SNEGSKA (reference sequence). CDR3 size: 11 residues. The ends were cut back, 6 bases at V and 7 bases at J, with 10 bases in the middle. Here the CDR3 reads CSAEEGNEQFF. As DNA, the CDR3 is TGCAGTGCCGAGGAGGGGAATGAGCAGTTCTTC.

This clonotype is labeled as medium-sized. The chain recombines TRBV4-2 with TRBJ2-7; D gene ambiguous. The CDR3 length is 14 residues. CDR1 LGHNA and CDR2 YNFKEQ come from the germline V gene. With 0 bases removed from V and 1 base from J, the gap between germline ends came to 7 bases. CDR3 loop: CASSQERYSYEQYF. DNA of the CDR3: TGTGCCAGCAGCCAAGAACGATATTCCTACGAGCAGTACTTC.

This rearrangement joins TRBV3-1 to TRBJ1-3, with no clear D. Germline values: CDR1 LGHDT, CDR2 YNNKEL (reference sequence). V lost 1 base to trimming and J lost 4 bases, with 5 bases between them. This CDR3 is 13 amino acids long. CDR3 nucleotide sequence: TGTGCCAGCAGCCAAGGTGAAGGAAACACCATATATTTT. Its protein is CASSQGEGNTIYF.

The genes are TRBV19 and TRBJ2-2, with D perhaps TRBD2 (7 bases). Germline CDR1 reads LNHDA; CDR2 reads SQIVND (reference sequence). V lost 7 bases and J lost 2, with 11 bases in between. The CDR3 runs 14 residues. The chain's CDR3 is CASKGGLNTGELFF. For the CDR3, the DNA is TGTGCCAGTAAGGGGGGGCTTAACACCGGGGAGCTGTTTTTT.

As concerns this clonotype: A much larger clone lies one base from this, so it may be a read error. The rearrangement joins TRBV6-1 to TRBJ2-5; TRBD1 matches at 7 bases. Germline V CDR1 and CDR2: MNHNS, SASEGT. V lost 4 bases and J lost 7; bases outside the gene matches: 6. The CDR3 runs 13 residues. The DNA of the CDR3 is TGTGCCAGCAGTGGACAGGGTAGGTGGACCCAGTACTTC. As protein: CASSGQGRWTQYF.

Of note for this clonotype: This is likely an artifact of a read error, given a far larger clone one base away. The chain combines TRBV6-4 with TRBJ1-3; D is unresolved. The CDR3 is made up of 13 amino acids. Trimming took 5 bases from V and 1 from J, leaving 6 bases between them. CDR1 MRHNA and CDR2 SNTAGT come from the germline V gene. This CDR3 reads CASSTFSGNTIYF. The DNA of the CDR3 is TGTGCCAGCAGTACCTTTTCTGGAAACACCATATATTTT.

The V call is TRBV3-1, the J call TRBJ1-4, with no clear D. V lost 1 base and J lost 8, with 8 bases in between. The CDR3 has 13 residues. The germline CDR1 and CDR2 sequences are LGHDT and YNNKEL (reference sequence). The CDR3 nucleotides read TGTGCCAGCAGCCAAGCCGGTAGGGAAAAACTGTTTTTT. This encodes CASSQAGREKLFF.